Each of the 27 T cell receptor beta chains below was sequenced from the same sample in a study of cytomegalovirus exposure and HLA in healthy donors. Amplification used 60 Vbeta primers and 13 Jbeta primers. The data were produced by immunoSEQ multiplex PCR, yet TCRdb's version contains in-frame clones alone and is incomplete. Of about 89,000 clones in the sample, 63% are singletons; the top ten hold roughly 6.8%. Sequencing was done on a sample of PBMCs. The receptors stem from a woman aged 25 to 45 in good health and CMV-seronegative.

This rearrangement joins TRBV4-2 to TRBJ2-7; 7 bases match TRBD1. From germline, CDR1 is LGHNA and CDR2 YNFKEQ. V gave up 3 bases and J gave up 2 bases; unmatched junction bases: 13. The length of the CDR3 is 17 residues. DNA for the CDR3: TGTGCCAGCAGCCAGGACCTACCGGACAGGCCACCCTACGAGCAGTACTTC. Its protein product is CASSQDLPDRPPYEQYF.

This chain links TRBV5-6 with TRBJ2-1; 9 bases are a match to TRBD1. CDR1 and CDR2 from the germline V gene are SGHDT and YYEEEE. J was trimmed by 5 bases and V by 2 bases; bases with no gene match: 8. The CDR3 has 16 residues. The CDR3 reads CASSFRGQGIHNEQFF. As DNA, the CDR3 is TGTGCCAGCAGCTTTAGGGGACAGGGCATCCACAATGAGCAGTTCTTC.

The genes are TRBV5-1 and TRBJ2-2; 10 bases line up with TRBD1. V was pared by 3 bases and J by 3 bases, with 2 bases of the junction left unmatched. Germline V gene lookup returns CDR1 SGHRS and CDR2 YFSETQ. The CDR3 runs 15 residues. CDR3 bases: TGCGCCAGCAGCTGGGGGACAGGGGACACCGGGGAGCTGTTTTTT. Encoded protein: CASSWGTGDTGELFF.

Written as DNA, the CDR3 is TGTGCCAGCAGTGAAAGGGGGGGCGCGGGGACTGAAGCTTTCTTT. It yields the protein CASSERGGAGTEAFF. This chain joins TRBV2 and TRBJ1-1; D is perhaps TRBD1 (6 bases). Germline V gene data show CDR1 as SNHLY and CDR2 as FYNNEI. The ends were cut back, 2 bases at V and 5 bases at J, with 15 bases in the middle. The length of the CDR3 is 15 residues.

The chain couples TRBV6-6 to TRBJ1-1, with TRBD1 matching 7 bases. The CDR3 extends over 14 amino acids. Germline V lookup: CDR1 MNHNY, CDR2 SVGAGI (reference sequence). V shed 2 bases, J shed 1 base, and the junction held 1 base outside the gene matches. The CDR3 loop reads CASSYRTGNTEAFF. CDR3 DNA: TGTGCCAGCAGTTACAGGACAGGGAACACTGAAGCTTTCTTT.

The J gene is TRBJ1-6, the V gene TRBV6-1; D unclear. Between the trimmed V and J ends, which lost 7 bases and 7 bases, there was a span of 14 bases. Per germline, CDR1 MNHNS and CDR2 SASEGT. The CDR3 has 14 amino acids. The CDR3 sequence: CASTTAGGNSPLHF. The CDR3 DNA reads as TGTGCCAGCACGACGGCAGGCGGGAATTCACCCCTCCACTTT.

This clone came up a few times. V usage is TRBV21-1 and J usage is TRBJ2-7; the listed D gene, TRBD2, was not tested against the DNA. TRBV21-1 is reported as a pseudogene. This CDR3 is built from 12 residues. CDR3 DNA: TGTGCCAGCAGCAGGGACTTCTACGAGCAGTACTTC. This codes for CASSRDFYEQYF.

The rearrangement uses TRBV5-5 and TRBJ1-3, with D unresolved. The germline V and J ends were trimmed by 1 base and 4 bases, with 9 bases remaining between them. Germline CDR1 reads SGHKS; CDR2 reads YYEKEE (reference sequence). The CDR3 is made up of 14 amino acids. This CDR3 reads CASSLHTEGNTIYF. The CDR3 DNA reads TGTGCCAGCAGCTTGCATACTGAGGGAAACACCATATATTTT.

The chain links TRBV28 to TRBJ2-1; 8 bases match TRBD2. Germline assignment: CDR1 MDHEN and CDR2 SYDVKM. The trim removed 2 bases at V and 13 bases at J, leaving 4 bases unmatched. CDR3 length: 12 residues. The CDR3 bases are TGTGCCAGCAGTTTAACTGGACTAGCTCAGTTCTTC. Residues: CASSLTGLAQFF.

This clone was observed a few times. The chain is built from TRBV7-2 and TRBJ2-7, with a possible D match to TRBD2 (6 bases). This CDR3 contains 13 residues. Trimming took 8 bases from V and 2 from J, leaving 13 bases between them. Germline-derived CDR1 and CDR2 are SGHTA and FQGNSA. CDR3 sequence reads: CASASGVTYEQYF. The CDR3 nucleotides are TGTGCCAGCGCCTCGGGAGTAACCTACGAGCAGTACTTC.

CDR3 nucleotide sequence: TGTGCCAGCAGCTTCAGGGACAAAATTAGCACTGAAGCTTTCTTT. This translates into CASSFRDKISTEAFF. The chain is built from TRBV7-2 and TRBJ1-1; D perhaps matches TRBD1 (6 bases). The CDR3 runs to 15 residues. Trimming pared 3 bases from V and 4 bases from J, leaving 15 bases between. Germline V gene data show CDR1 as SGHTA and CDR2 as FQGNSA. Full variable domain (outside the CDR3, taken from reference TRBV7-2 and TRBJ1-1): GAGVSQSPSNKVTEKGKDVELRCDPISGHTALYWYRQSLGQGLEFLIYFQGNSAPDKSGLPSDRFSAERTGGSVSTLTIQRTQQEDSAVYLCASSFRDKISTEAFFGQGTRLTVV.

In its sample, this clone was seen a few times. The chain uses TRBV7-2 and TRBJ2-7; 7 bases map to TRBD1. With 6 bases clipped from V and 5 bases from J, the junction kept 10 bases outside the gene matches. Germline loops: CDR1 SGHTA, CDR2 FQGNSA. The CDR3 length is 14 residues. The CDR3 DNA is TGTGCCAGCAGGCTGACAGGGCCCGTCCACGAGCAGTACTTC. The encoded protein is CASRLTGPVHEQYF.

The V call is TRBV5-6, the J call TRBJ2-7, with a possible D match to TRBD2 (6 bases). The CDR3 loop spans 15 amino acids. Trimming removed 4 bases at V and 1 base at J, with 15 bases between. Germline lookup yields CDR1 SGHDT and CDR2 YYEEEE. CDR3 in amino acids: CASSDEKAGSYEQYF. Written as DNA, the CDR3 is TGTGCCAGCAGCGACGAGAAAGCGGGTTCCTACGAGCAGTACTTC.

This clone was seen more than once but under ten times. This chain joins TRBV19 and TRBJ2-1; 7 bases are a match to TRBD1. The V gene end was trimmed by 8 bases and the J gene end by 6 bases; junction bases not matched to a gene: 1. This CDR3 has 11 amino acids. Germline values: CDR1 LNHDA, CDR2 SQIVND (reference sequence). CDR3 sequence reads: CASGTVNEQFF. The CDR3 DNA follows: TGTGCCAGTGGGACAGTCAATGAGCAGTTCTTC.

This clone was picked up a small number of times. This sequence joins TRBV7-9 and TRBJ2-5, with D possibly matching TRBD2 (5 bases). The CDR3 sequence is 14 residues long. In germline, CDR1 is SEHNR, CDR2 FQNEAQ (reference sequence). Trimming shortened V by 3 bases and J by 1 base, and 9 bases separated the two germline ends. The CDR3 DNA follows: TGTGCCAGCAGCTTGAATGCGGGCCAAGAGACCCAGTACTTC. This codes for CASSLNAGQETQYF.

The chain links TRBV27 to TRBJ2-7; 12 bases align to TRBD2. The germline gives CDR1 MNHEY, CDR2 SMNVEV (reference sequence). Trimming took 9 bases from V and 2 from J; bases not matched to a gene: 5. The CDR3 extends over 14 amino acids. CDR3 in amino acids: CASAGLAGTYEQYF. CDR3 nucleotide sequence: TGTGCCAGTGCAGGACTAGCGGGAACCTACGAGCAGTACTTC.

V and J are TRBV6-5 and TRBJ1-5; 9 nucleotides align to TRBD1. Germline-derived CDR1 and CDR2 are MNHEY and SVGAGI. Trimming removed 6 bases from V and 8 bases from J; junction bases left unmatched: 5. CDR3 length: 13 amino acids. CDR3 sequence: CASRPGQGKPQHF. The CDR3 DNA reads TGTGCCAGCAGGCCGGGACAGGGTAAGCCCCAGCATTTT.

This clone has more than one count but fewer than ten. The CDR3 DNA reads as TGTGCCAGCAGCGCCCGAAGGGGCCAAGAGACCCAGTACTTC. Its translation: CASSARRGQETQYF. V usage is TRBV7-2 and J usage is TRBJ2-5; D is possibly TRBD1 (5 bases). V lost 5 bases and J lost 1, with 11 bases in between. The V gene's germline CDR1 is SGHTA and CDR2 FQGNSA. The CDR3 is made up of 14 amino acids.

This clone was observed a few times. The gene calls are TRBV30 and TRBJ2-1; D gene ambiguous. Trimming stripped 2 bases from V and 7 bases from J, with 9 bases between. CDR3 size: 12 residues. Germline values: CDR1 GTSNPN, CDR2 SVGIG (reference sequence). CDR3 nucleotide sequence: TGTGCCTGGAGTTTCACCAGGAATGAGCAGTTCTTC. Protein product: CAWSFTRNEQFF.

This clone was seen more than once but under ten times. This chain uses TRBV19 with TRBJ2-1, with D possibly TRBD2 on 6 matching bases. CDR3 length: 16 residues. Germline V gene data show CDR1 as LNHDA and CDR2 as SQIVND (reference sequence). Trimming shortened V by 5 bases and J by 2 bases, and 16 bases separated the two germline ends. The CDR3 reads CASSPTTRRAYNEQFF. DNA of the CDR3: TGTGCCAGTAGTCCTACTACACGGAGGGCCTACAATGAGCAGTTCTTC. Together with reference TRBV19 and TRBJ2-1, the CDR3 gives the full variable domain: DGGITQSPKYLFRKEGQNVTLSCEQNLNHDAMYWYRQDPGQGLRLIYYSQIVNDFQKGDIAEGYSVSREKKESFPLTVTSAQKNPTAFYLCASSPTTRRAYNEQFFGPGTRLTVL.

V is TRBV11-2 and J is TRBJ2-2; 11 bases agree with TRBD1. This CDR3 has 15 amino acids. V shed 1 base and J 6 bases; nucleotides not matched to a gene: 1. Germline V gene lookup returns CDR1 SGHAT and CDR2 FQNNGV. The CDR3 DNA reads TGTGCCAGCAGCTTAGCGGGACAGGGGGCCGGGGAGCTGTTTTTT. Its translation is CASSLAGQGAGELFF.

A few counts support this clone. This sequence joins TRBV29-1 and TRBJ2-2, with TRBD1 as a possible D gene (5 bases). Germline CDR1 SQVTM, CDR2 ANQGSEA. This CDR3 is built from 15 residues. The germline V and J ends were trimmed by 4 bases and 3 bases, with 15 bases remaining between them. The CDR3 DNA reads TGCAGCGTTGGAAACAGGATCTTTTACACCGGGGAGCTGTTTTTT. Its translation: CSVGNRIFYTGELFF.

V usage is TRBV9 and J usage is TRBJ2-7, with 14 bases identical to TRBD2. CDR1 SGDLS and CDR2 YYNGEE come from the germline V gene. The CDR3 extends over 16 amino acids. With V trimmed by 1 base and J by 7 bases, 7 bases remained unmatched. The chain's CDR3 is CASSVTPGLAGEEQYF. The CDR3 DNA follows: TGTGCCAGCAGCGTAACCCCGGGACTAGCGGGAGAGGAGCAGTACTTC.

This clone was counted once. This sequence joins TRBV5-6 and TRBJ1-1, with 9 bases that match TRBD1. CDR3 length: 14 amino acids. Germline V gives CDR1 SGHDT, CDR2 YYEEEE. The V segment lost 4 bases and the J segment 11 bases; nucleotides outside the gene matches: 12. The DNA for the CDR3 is TGTGCCAGCAGCCGCTTACTTGACAGGGGGTATGCTTTCTTT. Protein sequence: CASSRLLDRGYAFF.

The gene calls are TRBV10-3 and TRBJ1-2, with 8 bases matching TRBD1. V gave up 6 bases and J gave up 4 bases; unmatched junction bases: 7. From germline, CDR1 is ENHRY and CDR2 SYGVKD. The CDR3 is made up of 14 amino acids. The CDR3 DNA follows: TGTGCCATCAGCGGGACAGGAGCTTCCTATGGCTACACCTTC. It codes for CAISGTGASYGYTF.

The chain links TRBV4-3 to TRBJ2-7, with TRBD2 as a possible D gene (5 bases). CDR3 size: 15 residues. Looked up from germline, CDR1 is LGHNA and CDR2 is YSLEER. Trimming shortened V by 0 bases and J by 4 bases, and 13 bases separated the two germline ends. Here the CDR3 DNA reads TGCGCCAGCAGCCAAGACCGAGACTACCGTTACGAGCAGTACTTC. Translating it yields CASSQDRDYRYEQYF.

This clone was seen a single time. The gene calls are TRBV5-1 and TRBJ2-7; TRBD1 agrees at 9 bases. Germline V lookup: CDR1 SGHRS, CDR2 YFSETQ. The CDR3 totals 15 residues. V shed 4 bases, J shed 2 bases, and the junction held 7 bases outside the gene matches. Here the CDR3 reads CASSAGQGGTYEQYF. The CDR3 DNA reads TGCGCCAGCAGCGCGGGACAGGGAGGGACCTACGAGCAGTACTTC. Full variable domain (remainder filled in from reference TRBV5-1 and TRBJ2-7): KAGVTQTPRYLIKTRGQQVTLSCSPISGHRSVSWYQQTPGQGLQFLFEYFSETQRNKGNFPGRFSGRQFSNSRSEMNVSTLELGDSALYLCASSAGQGGTYEQYFGPGTRLTVT.